A selection of T cell receptor beta chains follows, all from one sample in a study of cytomegalovirus exposure and HLA in healthy donors. TCRdb's table, derived via immunoSEQ multiplex PCR, lists solely in-frame clones and lacks some. Here the sample spans roughly 60,000 clones, about 90% being singletons. The sample consisted of PBMCs. These receptors were obtained from a woman under 30 in good health and CMV-seronegative. The CDR3 runs from the conserved cysteine through the conserved F or W. D genes are given only for firm matches. Rows give clone size only sometimes, using once, few, many, or a class for an expanded clone.

clone size	J gene	D gene	V gene	CDR3 DNA	CDR3 protein
NA	TRBJ2-3	NA	TRBV5-1	TGCGCCAGCAGCTTCGGACAGCCCACAGATACGCAGTATTTT	CASSFGQPTDTQYF
NA	TRBJ1-5	NA	TRBV19	TGTGCCAGTAGTATAGCCCCCCACCGGGGTCATTCCCAGCATTTT	CASSIAPHRGHSQHF
NA	TRBJ2-3	NA	TRBV28	TGTGCCAGCAGCTCCCGCGCGGCAGGGGGGACAGATACGCAGTATTTT	CASSSRAAGGTDTQYF
NA	TRBJ1-5	NA	TRBV7-9	TGTGCCAGCTCCTCTATGGGGAGGGATCAGCCCCAGCATTTT	CASSSMGRDQPQHF
NA	TRBJ2-3	TRBD2	TRBV29-1	TGCAGCGTCGCCGGGACTAGCGGGGGTCAATCTAGCACAGATACGCAGTATTTT	CSVAGTSGGQSSTDTQYF
NA	TRBJ2-3	NA	TRBV19	TGTGCCAGTAGATCCAGGGGCGCAGATACGCAGTATTTT	CASRSRGADTQYF
NA	TRBJ2-1	TRBD2	TRBV19	TGTGCCAGTACCCCCGGGGGATCTAGCGGGGACTACAATGAGCAGTTCTTC	CASTPGGSSGDYNEQFF
NA	TRBJ2-2	TRBD2	TRBV4-3	TGCGCCAGCAGCCCCCACCTAGTTAGCGGGGGCCCCGGGGAGCTGTTTTTT	CASSPHLVSGGPGELFF
NA	TRBJ1-6	TRBD1	TRBV10-1	TGCGCCAGCAGTACAGGGGTAAATTCACCCCTCCACTTT	CASSTGVNSPLHF
NA	TRBJ1-1	NA	TRBV7-9	TGTGCCAGCAGCTCGAGACAGGCGGTGAACACTGAAGCTTTCTTT	CASSSRQAVNTEAFF
NA	TRBJ1-1	TRBD1	TRBV6-1	TGTGCCAGCAGTGACCGGGGACAGGGGGGCGCTGAAGCTTTCTTT	CASSDRGQGGAEAFF
NA	TRBJ2-1	TRBD2	TRBV2	TGTGCCAGCAGTGATCTCCGGGGGGGCCTCGTTAACACCTACAATGAGCAGTTCTTC	CASSDLRGGLVNTYNEQFF
few	TRBJ1-2	NA	TRBV20-1	TGCAGTGCCCCCCCTAGTATCGGCTACACCTTC	CSAPPSIGYTF
NA	TRBJ1-2	TRBD1	TRBV6-1	TGTGCCAGCAGCGAAGACGGGACAGCCCACTATGGCTACACCTTC	CASSEDGTAHYGYTF
NA	TRBJ2-5	TRBD1	TRBV15	TGTGCCACCAGCAGAGTACCGACAGGGGGAATTATGTACCAAGAGACCCAGTACTTC	CATSRVPTGGIMYQETQYF
NA	TRBJ1-2	NA	TRBV7-2	TGTGCCAGCAGCTTAGGGGCCAGTCCTAACTATGGCTACACCTTC	CASSLGASPNYGYTF
NA	TRBJ2-5	NA	TRBV5-6	TGTGCCAGTGGCAGGACACACGACATCGAAGAGACCCAGTACTTC	CASGRTHDIEETQYF
NA	TRBJ1-2	TRBD1	TRBV7-9	TGTGCCAGCAGCCGCGGACAGGGGGCCTATGGCTACACCTTC	CASSRGQGAYGYTF